These 7 T cell receptor beta chains share one sample of origin, sequenced in a study of shared clonotypes between healthy human individuals. The protocol was immunoSEQ multiplex PCR, while the TCRdb copy is restricted to in-frame clones and leaves out a portion. The table includes around 200,000 clones, 66% detected once. Sequenced input: memory CD4+ T cells sorted from blood. Subset specified: CD45RA-negative fraction. The receptor set was obtained from a man in his thirties or forties in good health.

The rearrangement joins TRBV11-3 to TRBJ2-3; possibly TRBD1 for D (5 bases). V was cut by 8 bases and J by 1 base, with 10 bases left in between. The CDR3 runs 13 residues. Germline V gene lookup returns CDR1 SGHNT and CDR2 YENEEA. The CDR3 nucleotides are TGTGCCAGCGGACAAACGGGCACAGATACGCAGTATTTT. Its translation is CASGQTGTDTQYF.

This chain joins TRBV21-1 and TRBJ2-5; the table's D call, TRBD2, has no DNA check behind it. TRBV21-1 is designated a pseudogene. This CDR3 region has 17 residues. As DNA, the CDR3 is TGTGCCAGCAGCAAAGAACGCCAGCGGGAGGTTAGAGAGACCCAGTACTTC. This sequence encodes CASSKERQREVRETQYF.

J is TRBJ2-7 and V is TRBV19; 13 bases agree with TRBD2. In germline, CDR1 is LNHDA, CDR2 SQIVND (reference sequence). The CDR3 is 15 amino acids. The junction had 2 bases not matched to a gene; V was cut back by 4 bases and J by 2 bases. CDR3 nucleotide sequence: TGTGCCAGTAGTACCGGACTAGCGGGAGCCTACGAGCAGTACTTC. The encoded protein is CASSTGLAGAYEQYF.

A remark on this clone: Being one base from a much bigger clone, this may be a read error. Other DNA sequences in the sample encode the same CDR3. The V call is TRBV6-5, the J call TRBJ1-5; TRBD1 agrees at 9 bases. Per the germline V gene, CDR1 is MNHEY and CDR2 is SVGAGI. The CDR3 has 15 amino acids. Losses at the gene ends were 6 bases for V and 10 bases for J; bases not matched to a gene: 13. CDR3 sequence: CASRQTGGYSQPQHF. DNA of the CDR3: TGTGCCAGCAGGCAAACAGGGGGCTACTCTCAACCCCAGCATTTT.

In this sample, this clone turned up a few times. The chain recombines TRBV6-1 with TRBJ2-7; a possible D gene is TRBD1 (6 bases). This CDR3 is 13 amino acids long. Trimming cost V 5 bases and J 2 bases, with 10 bases left between them. Germline V gives CDR1 MNHNS, CDR2 SASEGT. CDR3 bases: TGTGCCAGCAGTCGGACAGATCCCTACGAGCAGTACTTC. Protein: CASSRTDPYEQYF.

This clone has more than one count but fewer than ten. The chain uses TRBV5-4 and TRBJ1-2; D gene unclear. Trimming stripped 1 base from V and 0 bases from J, with 7 bases between. The germline V gene has CDR1 SGHNT and CDR2 YYREEE (reference sequence). This CDR3 spans 14 amino acids. In DNA, the CDR3 is TGTGCCAGCAGCTTGCAGGCTACTAACTATGGCTACACCTTC. It encodes CASSLQATNYGYTF.

The chain couples TRBV7-6 to TRBJ2-2; D unclear. CDR3 length: 14 residues. Germline V gene lookup returns CDR1 SGHVS and CDR2 FNYEAQ. The germline V and J ends were trimmed by 5 bases and 4 bases, with 11 bases remaining between them. The CDR3 region has the DNA TGTGCCAGCAGCCCAATTTTCGGCACCGGGGAGCTGTTTTTT. Protein: CASSPIFGTGELFF.